A selection of T cell receptor beta chains follows, all from one sample in a study of T cells in Graves' hyperthyroidism and ophthalmopathy. TCRdb used MiXCR to reprocess the multiplex PCR reads, holding one entry per CDR3 protein. Found here are about 350,000 distinct CDR3 sequences, around 14% of them singletons; the top ten hold roughly 25%. The sample was blood. Source of these receptors: a woman aged 25 to 39 with Graves' hyperthyroidism. Both conserved end residues are trimmed from each CDR3.

TRBJ1-2 | TRBV2 | ASSEAGRENGYT
TRBJ2-3 | TRBV2 | ASSQTGRTDTQY
TRBJ2-2 | TRBV24-1 | ATSDPLGGQGSGELF
TRBJ1-1 | TRBV6-1 | ASSPGTGIMNTEAF
TRBJ2-5 | TRBV29-1 | SVEPLNLGTGVGETQY
TRBJ1-2 | TRBV11-2 | ASSWSGQGWGYT
TRBJ2-5 | TRBV19 | ASSIGQQETQY
TRBJ2-4 | TRBV20-1 | SANGLAGLAKNIQY
TRBJ1-5 | TRBV27 | ASSLLGQGFPQPQH
TRBJ1-2 | TRBV12-3/TRBV12-4 | ASTLGQDRS
TRBJ1-3 | TRBV20-1 | SARDSWAHSGNTIY